The rows below give T cell receptor beta chains drawn from one sample of a study of blood T cell repertoires in COVID-19. Libraries were prepared by immunoSEQ multiplex PCR; TCRdb keeps only in-frame clonotypes and omits some of them. Found here are roughly 200,000 clones, about 88% of them singletons; the top ten hold about 2.4%. The sample comprised PBMCs or T cells enriched from blood (not recorded which). These receptors all stem from a woman aged 25 to 39 who had recovered from COVID-19. Each CDR3 is given with its conserved first and last residue. Fields, in order: J gene, V gene, D gene, clone size, CDR3 DNA, CDR3 protein. The D gene is left open where the match is weak. Clone size, where shown, is once, few, many, or a class for clones that have expanded.

>TRBJ2-7|TRBV19|-|-
TGTGCCAGTAGCACCAGGTCCAACTCCTACGAGCAGTACTTC
CASSTRSNSYEQYF
>TRBJ2-7|TRBV7-2|TRBD2|-
TGTGCCAGCAGCTTTGCCACTAGCGGTTACGAGCAGTACTTC
CASSFATSGYEQYF
>TRBJ2-1|TRBV10-1|-|-
TGCGCCAGCAGTGCGACAGAAAACAATGAGCAGTTCTTC
CASSATENNEQFF
>TRBJ1-4|TRBV9|TRBD1|-
TGTGCCAGCAGCCTCCATGGACAGGTTGAAAAACTGTTTTTT
CASSLHGQVEKLFF
>TRBJ1-5|TRBV12-3/TRBV12-4|-|-
TGTGCCAGCTCCCAGGGGCGGCAGCCCCAGCATTTT
CASSQGRQPQHF
>TRBJ2-3|TRBV6-2/TRBV6-3|-|-
TGTGCCAGCAGTTACTCCCTAAATACGCAGTATTTT
CASSYSLNTQYF
>TRBJ1-1|TRBV19|-|-
TGTGCCAGTAGTACCACCAATCGGGAGACTGAAGCTTTCTTT
CASSTTNRETEAFF
>TRBJ2-3|TRBV6-2/TRBV6-3|-|few
TGTGCCAGCAGTCCCCTCGGGGGAACTAGCACAGATACGCAGTATTTT
CASSPLGGTSTDTQYF
>TRBJ1-1|TRBV29-1|-|-
TGCAGCGTTGCCCTCACTATGAACACTGAAGCTTTCTTT
CSVALTMNTEAFF
>TRBJ1-1|TRBV11-2|-|-
TGTGCCAGCAGCTGGACAGAGAACACTGAAGCTTTCTTT
CASSWTENTEAFF
>TRBJ1-2|TRBV3-1/TRBV3-2|TRBD1|-
TGTGCCAGCAGCCAATTCCAGGGGGACGGCTATGGCTACACCTTC
CASSQFQGDGYGYTF
>TRBJ2-2|TRBV19|TRBD2|few
TGTGCCAGTATAACTAGCGGGGGGGCGACCGGGGAGCTGTTTTTT
CASITSGGATGELFF
>TRBJ1-1|TRBV5-1|-|-
TGCGCCAGCAGCTCAGAGTCGTACGGGGGCACTGAAGCTTTCTTT
CASSSESYGGTEAFF
>TRBJ2-5|TRBV6-5|TRBD1|-
TGTGCCAGCAGTTACGGGGGACAGGGGTGGAGGGAGACCCAGTACTTC
CASSYGGQGWRETQYF
>TRBJ2-5|TRBV5-4|TRBD1|-
TGTGCCAGCAGTCTGACAGGGCGGGAGACCCAGTACTTC
CASSLTGRETQYF
>TRBJ2-2|TRBV5-1|-|-
TGCGCCAGCAGCTTGGGGTTAGGGGCTAACACCGGGGAGCTGTTTTTT
CASSLGLGANTGELFF
>TRBJ1-3|TRBV7-2|-|-
TGTGCCAGCAGCCAACGCGGAGACTCTGGAAACACCATATATTTT
CASSQRGDSGNTIYF
>TRBJ2-3|TRBV4-1|-|-
TGCGCCAGCAGTCGGCGACAGGACCACACAGATACGCAGTATTTT
CASSRRQDHTDTQYF
>TRBJ2-7|TRBV6-6|TRBD1|-
TGTGCCAGCAGTACGGACAGGGGATGGGAGCAGTACTTC
CASSTDRGWEQYF
>TRBJ2-5|TRBV13|TRBD2|-
TGTGCCAGCAGCTTAGGACTAGCGGGGGCGGAGACCCAGTACTTC
CASSLGLAGAETQYF
>TRBJ1-2|TRBV6-5|TRBD1|-
TGTGCCACCCGAACCCCGGGACAGGGAAGCTATGGCTACACCTTC
CATRTPGQGSYGYTF
>TRBJ2-5|TRBV7-8|TRBD2|-
TGTGCCAGCAGCTTGAGACTAGCGGGGGGGCCTAGGGATTTTAAGTCCCAGTACTTC
CASSLRLAGGPRDFKSQYF
>TRBJ2-1|TRBV7-6|-|few
TGTGCCAGCAGCTTAGTGAGGGTTTCCTACAATGAGCAGTTCTTC
CASSLVRVSYNEQFF
>TRBJ2-7|TRBV6-5|-|-
TGTGCCAGCAGTCCTACGAACTCCTACGAGCAGTACTTC
CASSPTNSYEQYF
>TRBJ2-7|TRBV29-1|TRBD2|-
TGCAGCGTTGTCGGTAGCGGGGCGGCCTACGAGCAGTACTTC
CSVVGSGAAYEQYF
>TRBJ1-2|TRBV9|-|few
TGTGCCAGCAGCGGACACCCGACACACTATGGCTACACCTTC
CASSGHPTHYGYTF
>TRBJ2-5|TRBV6-5|TRBD1|-
TGTGCCAGCAGACAGACAGGGGGCCTAGGGGAGACCCAGTACTTC
CASRQTGGLGETQYF
>TRBJ2-7|TRBV9|TRBD1|-
TGTGCCAGCAGCGTAGTACAGGGGGGCGAGCAGTACTTC
CASSVVQGGEQYF
>TRBJ2-5|TRBV6-2/TRBV6-3|-|-
TGTGCCAGCAGTTACCGGGTTTTAGAGACCCAGTACTTC
CASSYRVLETQYF
>TRBJ1-2|TRBV6-1|TRBD1|once
TGTGCCAGCAGTGAAAGGGGGCTGGCCTATGGCTACACCTTC
CASSERGLAYGYTF
>TRBJ1-2|TRBV4-1|-|-
TGCGCCAGCAGCCAAGATGCATCGGGAGTCTATGGCTACACCTTC
CASSQDASGVYGYTF
>TRBJ1-1|TRBV7-9|-|-
TGTGCCAGCAGCCGAACTCAGGGCATTGAAGCTTTCTTT
CASSRTQGIEAFF
>TRBJ1-5|TRBV10-1|TRBD1|-
TGCGCCAGCAGTGGGGCAAGACAGGGACATGAGCCCCAGCATTTT
CASSGARQGHEPQHF
>TRBJ2-3|TRBV10-3|TRBD2|once
TGTGCCATCGGACTAGCGGACACAGATACGCAGTATTTT
CAIGLADTDTQYF
>TRBJ1-2|TRBV7-9|-|-
TGTGCCAGCAGCCCCGGGAGGGGAGGGAACTATGGCTACACCTTC
CASSPGRGGNYGYTF
>TRBJ1-2|TRBV9|-|-
TGTGCCAGCAGCGTAGCTCAGACTAACTATGGCTACACCTTC
CASSVAQTNYGYTF
>TRBJ2-7|TRBV12-3/TRBV12-4|-|-
TGTGCCAGCAGTTTAGGGACAGAGCAGTACTTC
CASSLGTEQYF
>TRBJ1-4|TRBV4-1|-|-
TGCGCCAGCAGCCAAGATTGGAGGGAAAGAGAAAAACTGTTTTTT
CASSQDWREREKLFF